This passage covers 2 T cell receptor beta chains from one sample sequenced in a study of T cell repertoires in cytomegalovirus infection. One entry per CDR3 protein, called by TCRdb with MiXCR from the reads. The sample holds 180,000 or so distinct CDR3 sequences, about a sixth seen once. Source material: CD8+ T cells from PBMCs. The receptors here all came from a human donor in good health (CMV status not recorded). Some clones in this sample may be carry-over from other donors' samples.

This chain links TRBV4-3 with TRBJ1-2, with D tentatively TRBD1 (5 bases). Trimming left V 2 bases short and J 2 bases short, with 15 bases between. This CDR3 comprises 16 residues. CDR1 and CDR2 (germline): LGHNA, YSLEER. CDR3 loop: CASSQTSPPGNYGYTF. DNA of the CDR3: TGCGCCAGCAGCCAAACATCACCTCCAGGGAACTATGGCTACACCTTC.

This clonotype came up many times. The J gene is TRBJ1-1, the V gene TRBV7-2, with D possibly matching TRBD1 (5 bases). CDR3 length: 14 residues. The V gene lost 1 base and the J gene lost 12 bases, with 18 bases spanning the gap. The germline CDR1 and CDR2 sequences are SGHTA and FQGNSA. The CDR3 spells CASSLGGTGRITFF. In DNA, the CDR3 is TGTGCCAGCAGCTTAGGGGGAACAGGCAGGATAACTTTCTTT.